The sequence of this T cell receptor beta chain was determined in a study of blood T cells in healthy people across ages. Study-level points and caveats: The unsorted PBMCs prevented any conclusive comparison of naive versus antigen-experienced cells. Diversity of TCR beta per million T cells declined in a roughly linear way with age.

Details on this clonotype: Its specificity is not known.

The CDR3 has 15 amino acids. Germline-derived CDR1 and CDR2 are SGHRS and YFSETQ. Trimming took off 1 base at V and 2 bases at J, with 9 bases between the two ends. The use of a sample-barcoded 5' primer and a J-beta primer mix characterized a second PCR of roughly 7 to 12 cycles. Every sample produced at least 2.5 million CDR3-containing paired-end reads. TCRdb re-called the 5' RACE reads through MiXCR, storing one row per CDR3 protein. Among roughly 830,000 distinct CDR3 sequences listed, 60% to 80% were seen once. The chain has TRBV5-1 and TRBJ2-2; the D gene is possibly TRBD1 (5 bases). The source of this sequence is a man aged 30 to 39 in good health. The specimen was blood. In DNA, the CDR3 is TGCGCCAGCAGCTTGACAGGTCTAAACACCGGGGAGCTGTTTTTT. This gives the protein CASSLTGLNTGELFF.